This T cell receptor beta chain stems from a study of blood T cell repertoires in COVID-19. Looking at the study overall: Acute and convalescent COVID-19 samples came from the United States, Italy and Spain. PBMCs, B-cell-depleted T cells, or T cells provided the cDNA or gDNA that made up the material.

The V gene's germline CDR1 is LGHNA and CDR2 YSLEER. Trimming stripped 0 bases from V and 2 bases from J, with 13 bases between. The CDR3 is 16 amino acids. Original handling: Estimation of nucleated cell counts relied on the amplification of reference gene primers. Libraries were prepared by immunoSEQ multiplex PCR; TCRdb keeps only in-frame clonotypes and omits some of them. V and J calls plus clone size are reproduced from that table; the DNA served to infer D and trimming. The table lists under 55,000 clones, approximately 85% of them singletons. The clonotype comes from a human donor in a cohort sampled during active COVID-19. The chain has TRBV4-3 and TRBJ1-1; tentatively, D is TRBD1 (5 bases). The sequenced sample was peripheral blood. DNA for the CDR3: TGCGCCAGCAGCCAAGATGCAGCCAGGGAAAACACTGAAGCTTTCTTT. Translation gives CASSQDAARENTEAFF.